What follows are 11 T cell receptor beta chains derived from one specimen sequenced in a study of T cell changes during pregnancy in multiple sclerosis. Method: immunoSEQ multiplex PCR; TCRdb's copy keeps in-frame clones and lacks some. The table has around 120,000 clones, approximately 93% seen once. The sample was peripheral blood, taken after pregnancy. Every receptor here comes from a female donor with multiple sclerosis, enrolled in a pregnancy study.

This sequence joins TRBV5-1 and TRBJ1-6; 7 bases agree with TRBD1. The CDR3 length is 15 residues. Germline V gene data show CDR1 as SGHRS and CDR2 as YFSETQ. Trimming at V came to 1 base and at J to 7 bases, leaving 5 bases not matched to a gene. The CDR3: CASSLQGGRNSPLHF. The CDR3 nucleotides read TGCGCCAGCAGCTTGCAAGGGGGCCGAAATTCACCCCTCCACTTT.

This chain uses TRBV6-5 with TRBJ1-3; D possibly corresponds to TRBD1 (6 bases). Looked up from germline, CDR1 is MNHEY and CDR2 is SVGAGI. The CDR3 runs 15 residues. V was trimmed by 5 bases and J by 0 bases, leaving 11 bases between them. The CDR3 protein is CASSTRGGSGNTIYF. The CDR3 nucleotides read TGTGCCAGCAGTACCCGAGGGGGCTCTGGAAACACCATATATTTT.

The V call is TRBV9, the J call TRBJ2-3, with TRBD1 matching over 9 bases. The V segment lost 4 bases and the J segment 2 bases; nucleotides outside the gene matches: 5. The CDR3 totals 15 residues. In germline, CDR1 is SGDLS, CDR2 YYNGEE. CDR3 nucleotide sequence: TGTGCCAGCAGCCTAAGGACAGGGGTCACAGATACGCAGTATTTT. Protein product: CASSLRTGVTDTQYF.

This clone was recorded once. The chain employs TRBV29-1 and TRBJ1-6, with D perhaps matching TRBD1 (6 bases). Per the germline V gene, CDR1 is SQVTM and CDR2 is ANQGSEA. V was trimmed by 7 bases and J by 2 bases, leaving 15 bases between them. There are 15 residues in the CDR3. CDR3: CSASTGEAYNSPLHF. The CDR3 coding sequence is TGCAGCGCATCGACAGGAGAGGCCTATAATTCACCCCTCCACTTT.

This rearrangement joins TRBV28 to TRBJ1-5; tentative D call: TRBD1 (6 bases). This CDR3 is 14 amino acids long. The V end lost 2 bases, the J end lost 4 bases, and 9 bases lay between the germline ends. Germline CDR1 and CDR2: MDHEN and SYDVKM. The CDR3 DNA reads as TGTGCCAGCAGTTTACTAGGGGGTAATCAGCCCCAGCATTTT. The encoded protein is CASSLLGGNQPQHF.

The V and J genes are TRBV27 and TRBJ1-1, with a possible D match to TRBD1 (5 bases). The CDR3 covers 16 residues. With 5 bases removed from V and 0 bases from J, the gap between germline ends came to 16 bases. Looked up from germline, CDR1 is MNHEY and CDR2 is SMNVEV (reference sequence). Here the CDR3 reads CASSPGGSWLNTEAFF. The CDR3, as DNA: TGTGCCAGCAGTCCCGGGGGGTCTTGGTTGAACACTGAAGCTTTCTTT.

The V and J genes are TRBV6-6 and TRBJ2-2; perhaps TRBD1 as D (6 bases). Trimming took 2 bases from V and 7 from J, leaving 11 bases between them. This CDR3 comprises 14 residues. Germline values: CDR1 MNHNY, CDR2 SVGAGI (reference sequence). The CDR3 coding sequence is TGTGCCAGCAGTTACCCACAGGGTTTCGGGGAGCTGTTTTTT. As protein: CASSYPQGFGELFF.

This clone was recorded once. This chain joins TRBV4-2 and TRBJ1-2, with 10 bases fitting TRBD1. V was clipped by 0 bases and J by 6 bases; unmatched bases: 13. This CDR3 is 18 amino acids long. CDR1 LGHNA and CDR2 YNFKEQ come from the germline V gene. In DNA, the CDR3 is TGTGCCAGCAGCCAAGACATAAGCGGACAGGGGGAGTCTAATGGCTACACCTTC. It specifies CASSQDISGQGESNGYTF.

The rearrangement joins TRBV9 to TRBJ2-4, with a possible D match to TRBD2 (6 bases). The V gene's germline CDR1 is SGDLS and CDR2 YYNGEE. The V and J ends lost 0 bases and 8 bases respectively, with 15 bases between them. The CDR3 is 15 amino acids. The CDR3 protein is CASSVVAAPRDIQYF. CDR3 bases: TGTGCCAGCAGCGTAGTAGCGGCGCCTAGGGACATTCAGTACTTC.

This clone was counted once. In DNA form, the CDR3 reads TGTGCCAGTAGTATCGGGACTAGCGGGGGGCCGGAGTTCTTC. Its translation is CASSIGTSGGPEFF. The chain recombines TRBV19 with TRBJ2-1, with 15 bases fitting TRBD2. CDR1 LNHDA and CDR2 SQIVND come from the germline V gene (reference sequence). V was clipped by 3 bases and J by 14 bases; unmatched bases: 5. The CDR3 loop spans 14 amino acids.

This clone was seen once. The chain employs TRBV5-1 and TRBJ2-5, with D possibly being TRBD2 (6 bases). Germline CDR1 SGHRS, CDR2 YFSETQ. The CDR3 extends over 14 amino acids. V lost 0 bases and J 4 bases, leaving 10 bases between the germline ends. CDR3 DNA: TGCGCCAGCAGCTTGGGTGCGGGGTCAGAGACCCAGTACTTC. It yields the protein CASSLGAGSETQYF.